This entry describes one T cell receptor (beta chain). What it binds is unknown. TCR beta CDR3 sequences were amplified from RNA transcripts. TCR CDR3 underwent first-round RT-PCR with the HTBI primer set. MiXCR was run by TCRdb on the multiplex PCR reads, yielding one entry per CDR3 protein. There are a few hundred thousand distinct CDR3 sequences in the sample; approximately 25% occur only once, and more than 60% lies in the top ten. CDR3 size: 15 residues. Germline V lookup: CDR1 LGHDT, CDR2 YNNKEL (reference sequence). Trimming cost V 5 bases and J 4 bases; bases outside gene matches: 10. This entry comes from a study of T cells in Graves' hyperthyroidism and ophthalmopathy. The overall study: Pretreatment peripheral blood was obtained at initial diagnosis. General observations from the study: Blood also contained most expanded thyroid clonotypes above 0.001. It was a median about 6 months before onset that the model predicted ophthalmopathy.

Diagnoses were established using clinical symptoms, serum thyroxine and TRAb, thyroid ultrasound and orbital computed tomography. The sequenced material came from blood. V gene TRBV3-1 combines with J gene TRBJ2-7; 8 positions agree with TRBD2. This clonotype was obtained from a man aged 50 or older with Graves' hyperthyroidism. The CDR3 nucleotides are TGTGCCAGCAGCTCCTCGAGCGGGAGCCGTTACGAGCAGTACTTC. It codes for CASSSSSGSRYEQYF.